This record concerns one T cell receptor (beta chain) sequence. The antigen remains undetermined. Unrecorded immune exposures were likely, despite nominal health at sampling. The data were taken from a study of cytomegalovirus exposure and HLA in healthy donors. Background on the study: Within an early data release were around 80 million unique TCRs drawn from HLA-typed donors.

General study findings and limits: The authors enumerated over 150 TCR beta chains as linked to cytomegalovirus. Several of the most significant clusters were apparently associated with common viral pathogens in a later analysis.

60 Vbeta and 13 Jbeta primers were used in PCR. TCRdb's table, derived via immunoSEQ multiplex PCR, lists solely in-frame clones and lacks some. The data show 140,000 or so clones, around a tenth seen once. V was shortened by 6 bases and J by 8 bases, with 13 bases between the two germline ends. CDR1 SNHLY and CDR2 FYNNEI come from the germline V gene. This CDR3 has 13 amino acids. The sequenced material came from PBMCs. The chain has TRBV2 and TRBJ2-2; no clear D gene. This sequence originates from a male donor in good health and CMV-seronegative. CDR3 bases: TGTGCCAGCAGCCCTAGTACGGCTGGGGAGCTGTTTTTT. Its translation is CASSPSTAGELFF.